Listed below are T cell receptor beta chains from one sample, sequenced in a study of blood T cell repertoires in COVID-19. Sequencing used immunoSEQ multiplex PCR; TCRdb keeps in-frame clones, though not all of them. The sample consists of some 350,000 clones, 65% to 85% of them appearing once. Sequencing was carried out using peripheral blood. The receptors shown here come from a young man with active or convalescent COVID-19. The CDR3 runs from the conserved cysteine through the conserved F or W. A D gene is named only where the DNA matches it firmly. Part of the rows lack a size; the others show once, few, many or a class for expanded clones.

cdr3_nt cdr3_aa v_call cdr3_length d_call j_call clone_size
TGTGCCAGTAGTCTAAGAGGGGGCGGAATCAACACTGAAGCTTTCTTT CASSLRGGGINTEAFF TRBV19 16 TRBD1 TRBJ1-1 -
TGTGCCAGCAGTTTCGCAGGGAACACTGAAGCTTTCTTT CASSFAGNTEAFF TRBV28 13 - TRBJ1-1 -
TGTGCCAGTAGTATTCACAGCCAGGATAATGAAAAACTGTTTTTT CASSIHSQDNEKLFF TRBV19 15 - TRBJ1-4 -
TGCGCCAGCAGCTTGGCGGGGACTAGCGGGAGCTCCGAGCAGTACTTC CASSLAGTSGSSEQYF TRBV5-1 16 TRBD2 TRBJ2-7 -
TGTGCCAGCAGCTGGGGGACAGGGACCTACGAGCAGTACTTC CASSWGTGTYEQYF TRBV7-8 14 TRBD1 TRBJ2-7 -
TGTGCCAGCAGTTACGGGGCAGGGGGCTACGAGCAGTACTTC CASSYGAGGYEQYF TRBV6-5 14 TRBD1 TRBJ2-7 -
TGCGCCAGCAGCCTCGAGAGACGGCAGGGGACGGGGGAGCAGTACTTC CASSLERRQGTGEQYF TRBV4-1 16 - TRBJ2-7 once
TGTGCCAGCAGCTTGGGACACCAGAACTATGGCTACACCTTC CASSLGHQNYGYTF TRBV13 14 - TRBJ1-2 -
TGCGCCAGCAGCCAAGATATAGATACCGGAAACACCATATATTTT CASSQDIDTGNTIYF TRBV4-3 15 - TRBJ1-3 -
TGTGCCAGCAGTGAGGGGGGGCAGCCCCAGCATTTT CASSEGGQPQHF TRBV25-1 12 - TRBJ1-5 -
TGTGCCAGCAGCCCCCGGACTAATTTGAAAGGGGAGCAGTTCTTC CASSPRTNLKGEQFF TRBV14 15 - TRBJ2-1 -